This TCR beta chain originates from a study of cytomegalovirus exposure and HLA in healthy donors. Broader study findings: Diagnosis of cytomegalovirus status made by the classifier reportedly showed high specificity and sensitivity.

A remark on this clone: What it binds is unknown.

The donors were members of the validation cohort comprising some 130 subjects, separate from the approximately 670-subject first cohort. Repertoires were generated with immunoSEQ multiplex PCR, while TCRdb's copy carries only in-frame clones and drops some. The sample has tens of thousands of clones; roughly nine tenths are singletons. The germline V gene encodes CDR1 MNHEY and CDR2 SVGAGI. The length of the CDR3 is 12 residues. The ends were cut back, 7 bases at V and 4 bases at J, with 7 bases in the middle. This chain connects TRBV6-5 to TRBJ2-2; D remains ambiguous. The sample taken for sequencing was PBMCs. This receptor was identified in a man younger than 35 in good health and CMV-seronegative. CDR3 sequence reads: CASIHSTGELFF. The CDR3 bases are TGTGCCAGCATCCACTCCACCGGGGAGCTGTTTTTT.